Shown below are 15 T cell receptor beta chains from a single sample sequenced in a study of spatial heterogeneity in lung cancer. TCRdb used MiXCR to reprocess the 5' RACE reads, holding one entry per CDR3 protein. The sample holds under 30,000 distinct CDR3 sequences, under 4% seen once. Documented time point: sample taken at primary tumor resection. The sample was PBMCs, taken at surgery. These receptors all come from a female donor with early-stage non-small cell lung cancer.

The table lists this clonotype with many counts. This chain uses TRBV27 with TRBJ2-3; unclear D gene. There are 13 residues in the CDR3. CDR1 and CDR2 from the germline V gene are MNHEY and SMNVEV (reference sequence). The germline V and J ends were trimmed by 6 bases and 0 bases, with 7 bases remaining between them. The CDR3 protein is CASRPHSTDTQYF. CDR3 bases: TGTGCCAGCAGGCCTCACAGCACAGATACGCAGTATTTT.

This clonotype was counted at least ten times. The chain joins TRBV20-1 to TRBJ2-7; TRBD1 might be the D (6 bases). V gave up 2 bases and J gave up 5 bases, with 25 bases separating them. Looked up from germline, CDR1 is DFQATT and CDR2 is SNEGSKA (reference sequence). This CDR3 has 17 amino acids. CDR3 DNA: TGCAGTGCTAGACTCAACTACTTACAGGGCTTCCCCCACGAGCAGTACTTC. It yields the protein CSARLNYLQGFPHEQYF.

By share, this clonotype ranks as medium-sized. This CDR3 reads CASSFRDRGYEQYF. The CDR3 DNA follows: TGTGCCAGCAGCTTTCGGGACAGGGGTTACGAGCAGTACTTC. The rearrangement joins TRBV11-2 to TRBJ2-7; 10 bases map to TRBD1. Trimming cost V 3 bases and J 4 bases; bases outside gene matches: 3. Germline V lookup: CDR1 SGHAT, CDR2 FQNNGV. CDR3 length: 14 residues.

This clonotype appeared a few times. The CDR3 bases are TGTGCCAGCAGCCGGCGACCGGAACAGCCCCAGCATTTT. Its protein is CASSRRPEQPQHF. V is TRBV11-2 and J is TRBJ1-5; D is undetermined. Trimming left V 5 bases short and J 7 bases short, with 12 bases between. Per germline, CDR1 SGHAT and CDR2 FQNNGV. The CDR3 runs to 13 residues.

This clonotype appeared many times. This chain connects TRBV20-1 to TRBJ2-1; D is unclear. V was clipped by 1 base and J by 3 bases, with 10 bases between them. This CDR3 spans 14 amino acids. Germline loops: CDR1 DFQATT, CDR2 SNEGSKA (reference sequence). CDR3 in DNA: TGCAGTGCTAGAGTCCCCAGAGACTACAATGAGCAGTTCTTC. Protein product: CSARVPRDYNEQFF.

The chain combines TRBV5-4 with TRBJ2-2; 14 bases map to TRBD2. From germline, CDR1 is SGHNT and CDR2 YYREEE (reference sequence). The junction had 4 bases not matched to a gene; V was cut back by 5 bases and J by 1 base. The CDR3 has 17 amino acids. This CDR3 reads CASRSGTSGRNTGELFF. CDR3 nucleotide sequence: TGTGCCAGCAGGTCCGGGACTAGCGGGAGGAACACCGGGGAGCTGTTTTTT.

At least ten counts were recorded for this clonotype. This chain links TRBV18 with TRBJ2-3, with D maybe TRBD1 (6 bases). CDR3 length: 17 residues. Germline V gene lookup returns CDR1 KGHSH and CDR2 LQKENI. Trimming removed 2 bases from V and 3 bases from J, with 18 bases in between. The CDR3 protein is CASSPEGYRVGTDTQYF. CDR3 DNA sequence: TGTGCCAGCTCACCAGAGGGCTACAGGGTCGGAACAGATACGCAGTATTTT.

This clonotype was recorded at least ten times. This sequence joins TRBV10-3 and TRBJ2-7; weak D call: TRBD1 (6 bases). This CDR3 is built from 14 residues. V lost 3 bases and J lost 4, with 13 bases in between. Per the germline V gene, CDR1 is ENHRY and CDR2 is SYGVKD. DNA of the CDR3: TGTGCCATCAGTGAATCGGACAGTAGTTACGAGCAGTACTTC. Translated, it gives CAISESDSSYEQYF.

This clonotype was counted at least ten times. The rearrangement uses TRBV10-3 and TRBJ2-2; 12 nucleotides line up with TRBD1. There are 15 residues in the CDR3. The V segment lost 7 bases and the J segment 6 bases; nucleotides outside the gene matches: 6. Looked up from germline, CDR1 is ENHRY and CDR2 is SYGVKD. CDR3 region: CAIKSGQGAAGELFF. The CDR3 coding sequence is TGTGCCATCAAATCGGGACAGGGGGCAGCCGGGGAGCTGTTTTTT.

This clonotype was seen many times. The CDR3, as DNA: TGTGCCAGCAGTTACGAGTCGGGGGCCTACAATGAGCAGTTCTTC. Translation gives CASSYESGAYNEQFF. V and J are TRBV6-6 and TRBJ2-1; tentative D call: TRBD2 (6 bases). Germline V gene data show CDR1 as MNHNY and CDR2 as SVGAGI (reference sequence). CDR3 size: 15 residues. V was pared by 2 bases and J by 2 bases, with 10 bases between.

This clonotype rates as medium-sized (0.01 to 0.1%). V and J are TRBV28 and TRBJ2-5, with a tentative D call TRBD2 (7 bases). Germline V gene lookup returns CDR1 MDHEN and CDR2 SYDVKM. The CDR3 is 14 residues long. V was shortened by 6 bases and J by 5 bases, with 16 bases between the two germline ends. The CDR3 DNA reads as TGTGCCAGCAGCTCGGGGGGCCCAGTGGAGACCCAGTACTTC. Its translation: CASSSGGPVETQYF. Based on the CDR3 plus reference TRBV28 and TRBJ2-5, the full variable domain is DVKVTQSSRYLVKRTGEKVFLECVQDMDHENMFWYRQDPGLGLRLIYFSYDVKMKEKGDIPEGYSVSREKKERFSLILESASTNQTSMYLCASSSGGPVETQYFGPGTRLLVL.

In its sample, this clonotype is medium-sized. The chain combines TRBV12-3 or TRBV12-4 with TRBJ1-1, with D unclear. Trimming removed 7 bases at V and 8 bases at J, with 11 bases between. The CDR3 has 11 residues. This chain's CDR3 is CASIRTFEAFF. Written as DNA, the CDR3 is TGTGCCAGCATCCGGACTTTCGAAGCTTTCTTT.

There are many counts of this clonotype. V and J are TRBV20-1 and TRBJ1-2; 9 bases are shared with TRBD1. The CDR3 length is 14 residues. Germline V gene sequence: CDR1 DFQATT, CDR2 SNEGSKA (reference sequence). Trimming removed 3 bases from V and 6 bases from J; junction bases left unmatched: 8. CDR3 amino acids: CSASWTGARNGYTF. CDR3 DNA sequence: TGCAGTGCTAGTTGGACAGGGGCGCGGAATGGCTACACCTTC.

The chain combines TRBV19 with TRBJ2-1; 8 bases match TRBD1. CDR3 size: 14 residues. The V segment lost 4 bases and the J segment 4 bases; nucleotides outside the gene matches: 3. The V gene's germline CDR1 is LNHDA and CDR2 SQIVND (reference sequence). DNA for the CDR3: TGTGCCAGTAGTAAAACAGGGGGGTACAATGAGCAGTTCTTC. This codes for CASSKTGGYNEQFF. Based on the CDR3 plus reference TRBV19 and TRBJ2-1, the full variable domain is DGGITQSPKYLFRKEGQNVTLSCEQNLNHDAMYWYRQDPGQGLRLIYYSQIVNDFQKGDIAEGYSVSREKKESFPLTVTSAQKNPTAFYLCASSKTGGYNEQFFGPGTRLTVL.

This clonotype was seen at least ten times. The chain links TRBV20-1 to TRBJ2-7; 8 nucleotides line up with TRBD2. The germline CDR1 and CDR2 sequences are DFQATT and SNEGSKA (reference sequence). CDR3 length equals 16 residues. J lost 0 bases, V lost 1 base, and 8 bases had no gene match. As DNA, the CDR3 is TGCAGTGCTAGAGGATCTAGCGGGTACTTCTCCTACGAGCAGTACTTC. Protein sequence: CSARGSSGYFSYEQYF.